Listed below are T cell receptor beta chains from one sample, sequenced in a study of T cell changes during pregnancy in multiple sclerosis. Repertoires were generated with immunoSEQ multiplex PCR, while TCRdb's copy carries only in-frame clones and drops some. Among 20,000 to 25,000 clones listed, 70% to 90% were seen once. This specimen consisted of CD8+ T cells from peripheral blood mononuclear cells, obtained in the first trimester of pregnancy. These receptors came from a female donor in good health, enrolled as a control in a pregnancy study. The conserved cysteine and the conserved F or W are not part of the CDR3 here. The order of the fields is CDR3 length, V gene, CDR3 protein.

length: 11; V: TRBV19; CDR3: ASTLQGMGGYT
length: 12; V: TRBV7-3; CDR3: ASSLTGGSETQY
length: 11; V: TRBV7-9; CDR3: ASTGQGAIEQY
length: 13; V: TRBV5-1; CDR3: ASSVAAGGPKEQF
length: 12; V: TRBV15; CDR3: ATSRDAAAPEQY
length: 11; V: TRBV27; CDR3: ASSLSGANVLT
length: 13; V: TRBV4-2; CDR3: ASSQKIQGNGEQF
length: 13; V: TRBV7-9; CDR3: ASSLSPSRLNEQY
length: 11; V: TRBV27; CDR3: ATTGAGANVLT
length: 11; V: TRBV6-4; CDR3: ASSSGSTGELF
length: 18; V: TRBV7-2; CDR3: ASSLAPGLAGGGSYNEQF
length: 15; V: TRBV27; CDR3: ASSPRGFAGPNYGYT
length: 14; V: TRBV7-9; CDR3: ASSSPLGLSAYEQY
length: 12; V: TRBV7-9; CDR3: ASSSPGGDTEAF
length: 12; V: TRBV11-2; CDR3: ASQSLGITTEAF
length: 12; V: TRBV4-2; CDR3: ASSQASEVNEQF
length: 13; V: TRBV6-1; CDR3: ASILGQGSSYEQY
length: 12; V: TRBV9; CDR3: ASSVEQANTEAF
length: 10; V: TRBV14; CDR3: ASSQEAYEQY
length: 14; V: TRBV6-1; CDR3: ASSASGTGGRETQY
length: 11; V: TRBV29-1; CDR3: SGADSLNTEAF
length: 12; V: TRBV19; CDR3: ASSIKAGRGEQF
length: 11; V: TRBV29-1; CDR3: SVDGQVPDTQY
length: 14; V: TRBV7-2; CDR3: ASSFWSGQLNEKLF
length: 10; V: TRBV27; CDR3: ASSLRGNEQF
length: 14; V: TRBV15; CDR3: ATSHPARGITETQY
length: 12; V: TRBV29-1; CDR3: SVAGTSGVDTQY
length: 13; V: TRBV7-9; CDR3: ASSSPGQGVYEQY
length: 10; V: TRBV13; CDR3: ASSLGRGEQY
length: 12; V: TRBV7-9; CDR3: AWRAGPSYNEQF
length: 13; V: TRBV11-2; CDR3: ASSYLLADQETQY
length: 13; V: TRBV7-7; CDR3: ASSLAAGIAYEQY
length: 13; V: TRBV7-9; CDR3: ASSLSGTDPWPQH
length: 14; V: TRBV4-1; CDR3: ASSHNPDRGGNEQF
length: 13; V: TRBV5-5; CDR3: ASSLSSSPGNTIY
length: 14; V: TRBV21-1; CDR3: ASSTSLAGGYYEQY
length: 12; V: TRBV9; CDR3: ASSPDTTNYGYT
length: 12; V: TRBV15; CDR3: ATRYDRGNTEAF
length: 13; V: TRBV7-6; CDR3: ASSSRGSVYNEQF
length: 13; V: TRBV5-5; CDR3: ASFPGGGRSYEQY
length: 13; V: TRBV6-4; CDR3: ASSLTRDAPIEQF
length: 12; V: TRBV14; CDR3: ASSSDRDRYGYT
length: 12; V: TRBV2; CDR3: ASSPGTGISPLH
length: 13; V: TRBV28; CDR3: ASTVAGGRPDTQY
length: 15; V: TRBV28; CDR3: ASSQRKTGTMNTEAF
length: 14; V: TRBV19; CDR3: ASSARDLPVTGELF
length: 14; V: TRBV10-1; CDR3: ASSEAAGSSINEQF
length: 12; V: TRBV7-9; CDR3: ASSFGQGNTEAF
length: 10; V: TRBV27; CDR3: ASSRGGQEAF
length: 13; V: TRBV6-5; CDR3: ASSYSGTTKYEQY
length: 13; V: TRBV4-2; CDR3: ASSQGGTEGQPQH